This is a list of T cell receptor beta chains from one sample in a study of blood T cell repertoires in COVID-19. Assay: immunoSEQ multiplex PCR; the TCRdb copy retains only in-frame clones and omits some. Here the sample spans approximately 300,000 clones, roughly 90% being singletons. The sample consisted of PBMCs or T cells enriched from blood (not recorded which). These receptors originate from a woman in her 30s who had recovered from COVID-19. Both conserved end residues are part of each CDR3. Fields, in order: clone size, D gene, V gene, J gene, CDR3 DNA, CDR3 protein. The D gene is left open where the match is weak. The size entry is marked missing in some rows and otherwise reads once, few, many or a size class.

few	-	TRBV5-6	TRBJ1-5	TGTGCCAGCAGCTTGGGACAGTCTAGCAATCAGCCCCAGCATTTT	CASSLGQSSNQPQHF
-	-	TRBV3-1/TRBV3-2	TRBJ1-2	TGTGCCAGCAGCCAAAGGGGTAGCGGTGGCTACACCTTC	CASSQRGSGGYTF
once	TRBD2	TRBV7-3	TRBJ2-5	TGTGCCAGCAGCCCGACTAGCGGGGTCCAAGAGACCCAGTACTTC	CASSPTSGVQETQYF
-	TRBD2	TRBV7-9	TRBJ2-3	TGTGCCAGCAGCCAAATTAGCGGGAGGAGGGGCACAGATACGCAGTATTTT	CASSQISGRRGTDTQYF
few	TRBD1	TRBV28	TRBJ1-5	TGTGCCAGCAGTCTTTGGGACAGAAATCAGCCCCAGCATTTT	CASSLWDRNQPQHF
-	TRBD1	TRBV27	TRBJ2-1	TGTGCCAGCAGTTTCCGCTCCGGGACAGGTAGGCCCCATGAGCAGTTCTTC	CASSFRSGTGRPHEQFF
-	-	TRBV11-3	TRBJ2-5	TGTGCCAGCAGTTCGACTAGTCCGGGGACCCAGTACTTC	CASSSTSPGTQYF
-	-	TRBV18	TRBJ1-1	TGTGCCAGCTCACCACCTGGGGGGAGCCGGAACACTGAAGCTTTCTTT	CASSPPGGSRNTEAFF
-	-	TRBV6-5	TRBJ2-3	TGTGCCAGCAGTTACCACGGTCGAGTCAGCACAGATACGCAGTATTTT	CASSYHGRVSTDTQYF
-	TRBD2	TRBV7-2	TRBJ2-7	TGTGCCAGCAGCGCGACTAGCGGGCGGGACTACGAGCAGTACTTC	CASSATSGRDYEQYF
-	-	TRBV30	TRBJ2-2	TGTGCCTGGAGTGTGGCATTGAACACCGGGGAGCTGTTTTTT	CAWSVALNTGELFF
once	-	TRBV7-9	TRBJ1-4	TGTGCCAGCAGCTTAGCGTCAGGGAATGAAAAACTGTTTTTT	CASSLASGNEKLFF
-	TRBD1	TRBV29-1	TRBJ1-2	TGCAGCGCCTGGACAGGGTATGGCTACACCTTC	CSAWTGYGYTF
-	TRBD1	TRBV5-1	TRBJ2-5	TGCGCCAGCAGCACTGGGACAGCTAAAGAGACCCAGTACTTC	CASSTGTAKETQYF
-	-	TRBV18	TRBJ1-3	TGTGCCAGCTCCCGGGACATCAACTCTGGAAACACCATATATTTT	CASSRDINSGNTIYF
-	TRBD2	TRBV9	TRBJ2-2	TGTGCCAGCAGCGTAGGAGCGGGAGTTACGGCCGGGGAGCTGTTTTTT	CASSVGAGVTAGELFF
-	TRBD2	TRBV11-3	TRBJ2-5	TGTGCCAGCAGCTTGCGGGGACTAGCGGGGGAGACCCAGTACTTC	CASSLRGLAGETQYF
few	-	TRBV19	TRBJ2-3	TGTGCCAGTAGTAGAGCATATAGCACAGATACGCAGTATTTT	CASSRAYSTDTQYF
-	-	TRBV28	TRBJ2-4	TGTGCCAGCAGTCCCCGGAGTTCCAAAAACATTCAGTACTTC	CASSPRSSKNIQYF
once	-	TRBV7-8	TRBJ2-7	TGTGCCAGCAGGTCTCCGATGGCCGGGACAAAGAGCTCCTACGAGCAGTACTTC	CASRSPMAGTKSSYEQYF
few	-	TRBV19	TRBJ1-4	TGTGCCAGTATGGGAGCTTCTGCAACTAATGAAAAACTGTTTTTT	CASMGASATNEKLFF
-	TRBD2	TRBV2	TRBJ2-5	TGTGCCAGCAGCTGGACTAGCGGAAACCAAGAGACCCAGTACTTC	CASSWTSGNQETQYF
-	TRBD1	TRBV7-7	TRBJ2-1	TGTGCTAGCAGCCCAACAGGGGGCTCCTTCAATGAGCAGTTCTTC	CASSPTGGSFNEQFF
-	-	TRBV7-9	TRBJ1-1	TGTGCCAGCAGCCTATCCATGAACACTGAAGCTTTCTTT	CASSLSMNTEAFF
-	-	TRBV29-1	TRBJ1-1	TGCAGCGTGAATTCGGCTGAAGCTTTCTTT	CSVNSAEAFF
once	-	TRBV4-1	TRBJ1-1	TGCGCCAGCAGCCAAGAGGCCGGAGTGAACACTGAAGCTTTCTTT	CASSQEAGVNTEAFF
-	TRBD1	TRBV19	TRBJ1-2	TGTGCCAGTAGTAGATCCGGGGCTATTCGGACAGGCAACTATGGCTACACCTTC	CASSRSGAIRTGNYGYTF
-	-	TRBV6-2/TRBV6-3	TRBJ2-7	TGTGCCAGCAGTTACTCCCCGCCGCCAGGGCCTTCCTACGAGCAGTACTTC	CASSYSPPPGPSYEQYF
-	-	TRBV11-1	TRBJ1-2	TGTGCCAGCAGCCTCGAACGTGCCTCATCCTACCGCGGCTACACCTTC	CASSLERASSYRGYTF
-	TRBD2	TRBV6-1	TRBJ2-5	TGTGCCAGCAGTGAAGCGGGGAGGGCCCCGGAGACCCAGTACTTC	CASSEAGRAPETQYF
-	-	TRBV9	TRBJ2-5	TGTGCCAGCAGCCCACCTTCCGGGGGAGAGACCCAGTACTTC	CASSPPSGGETQYF
once	TRBD1	TRBV6-5	TRBJ2-7	TGTGCCAGGCCGGGACAGCTCTACGAGCAGTACTTC	CARPGQLYEQYF
-	TRBD1	TRBV7-2	TRBJ1-2	TGTGCCAGCAGCTTAGATGGACAGGGGGCGGAGGGCTACACCTTC	CASSLDGQGAEGYTF
-	-	TRBV7-9	TRBJ1-1	TGTGCCAGCAGCTTGTACGAGGGGAACACTGAAGCTTTCTTT	CASSLYEGNTEAFF
-	-	TRBV18	TRBJ1-2	TGTGCCAGCTCTCCGGACACCCGCTATGGCTACACCTTC	CASSPDTRYGYTF
-	-	TRBV9	TRBJ1-2	TGTGCCAGCAGCCCCGACCCGGGGAGTTATGGCTACACCTTC	CASSPDPGSYGYTF
-	TRBD1	TRBV29-1	TRBJ1-1	TGCAGCATATTCAGGGGGTTGGTCACTGAAGCTTTCTTT	CSIFRGLVTEAFF
-	TRBD1	TRBV13	TRBJ1-4	TGTGCCAGCAGCTTTAATGGACAGGGGCCGTATTATGAAAAACTGTTTTTT	CASSFNGQGPYYEKLFF
-	-	TRBV4-1	TRBJ1-2	TGCGCCAGCAGCCAAGCCCCGACAGAGCCTAACTATGGCTACACCTTC	CASSQAPTEPNYGYTF
-	-	TRBV5-6	TRBJ2-1	TGTGCCAGCAGCTTGGACGGGAGTACCACCGGCCATGAGCAGTTCTTC	CASSLDGSTTGHEQFF
-	TRBD1	TRBV7-3	TRBJ1-2	TGTGCCAGCAGCTTAGTAGGCCGAGACAGGGACGGCTACACCTTC	CASSLVGRDRDGYTF
-	TRBD1	TRBV9	TRBJ2-7	TGTGCCAGCAGCATCGGTCCCGGGACAGATTACGAGCAGTACTTC	CASSIGPGTDYEQYF
-	-	TRBV11-3	TRBJ2-2	TGTGCCAGCGGAAAACAGGTAGCCGGGGAGCTGTTTTTT	CASGKQVAGELFF
-	-	TRBV15	TRBJ1-2	TGTGCCACCAGCAGAGGAGGGTCGGGTAACTATGGCTACACCTTC	CATSRGGSGNYGYTF
-	-	TRBV20-1	TRBJ1-2	TGCAGTGCTAGTCCCACAGGGAGCTCGAACTATGGCTACACCTTC	CSASPTGSSNYGYTF
-	TRBD1	TRBV18	TRBJ1-5	TGTGCCAGCTCACCAAGACAGGGTCAGCAGCCCCAGCATTTT	CASSPRQGQQPQHF
-	-	TRBV11-3	TRBJ2-3	TGTGCCAGCAGCAGAGGGTCGGCTCAAGCAGATACGCAGTATTTT	CASSRGSAQADTQYF
-	-	TRBV11-3	TRBJ1-1	TGTGCCAGCAGCAGGGGAATGAACACTGAAGCTTTCTTT	CASSRGMNTEAFF
few	-	TRBV7-2	TRBJ2-3	TGTGCCAGCAGCCCACGGGCCGGGGCAGATACGCAGTATTTT	CASSPRAGADTQYF